Listed below are T cell receptor beta chains from one sample, sequenced in a study of shared clonotypes between healthy human individuals. This table comes from immunoSEQ multiplex PCR, and its TCRdb copy is limited to in-frame clones, with some not included. The table records under 2,000,000 clones, about 95% of them present only once. The sequenced sample consisted of naive CD8+ T cells sorted from blood. All receptors derive from a man aged 18-30 years in good health. Each CDR3 is given with its conserved first and last residue. D genes are given only for firm matches. Not every row has a clone size; where given, it reads once, few, many or a size class.

TGCGCCAGCAGCCAAGAAACGGGACAGGCTGCCTACGAGCAGTACTTC CASSQETGQAAYEQYF TRBV4-1 TRBD1 . TRBJ2-7
TGTGCCACCTCTATAGCGGAGTATCAAGAGACCCAGTACTTC CATSIAEYQETQYF TRBV19 . once TRBJ2-5
TGTGCCAGCAGCTTAGTCCCTCATACCTACAATGAGCAGTTCTTC CASSLVPHTYNEQFF TRBV11-2 . once TRBJ2-1
TGTGCCAGCAGCTTAGGGCAGGGCGACTTCACAAACTATGGCTACACCTTC CASSLGQGDFTNYGYTF TRBV7-9 . . TRBJ1-2
TGTGCCAGCAGCGTAGACCCAGGGGCGTTCACTGAAGCTTTCTTT CASSVDPGAFTEAFF TRBV9 . . TRBJ1-1
TGTGCCAGCAGCCGGGACTTCCGAGAGACCCAGTACTTC CASSRDFRETQYF TRBV11-2 . . TRBJ2-5
TGCAGCGTTGAGGGCGTTGGGGCCTACAATGAGCAGTTCTTC CSVEGVGAYNEQFF TRBV29-1 . . TRBJ2-1
TGCGCCAGCAGCCAAGCGAAAAGCCTGGGAACTGAAGCTTTCTTT CASSQAKSLGTEAFF TRBV4-1 . . TRBJ1-1
TGCGCCAGCAGCCAAGATCGAAGGGGAAACACTGAAGCTTTCTTT CASSQDRRGNTEAFF TRBV4-3 . . TRBJ1-1
TGTGCCAGCAGTTACACCTCCTACGAGCAGTACTTC CASSYTSYEQYF TRBV28 . once TRBJ2-7
TGTGCCAGCAGTTTCATGACAGGGAGTCCATATGGCTACACCTTC CASSFMTGSPYGYTF TRBV6-5 TRBD1 few TRBJ1-2
TGTGCCAGCAGCTATTCTGAAGCTTTCTTT CASSYSEAFF TRBV7-9 . few TRBJ1-1
TGTGCCACCAGCAGCTGGAATACGAACACTGAAGCTTTCTTT CATSSWNTNTEAFF TRBV15 . . TRBJ1-1
TGTGCCAGCAGTTCCCCGACTAGCGGGTACGAGCAGTACTTC CASSSPTSGYEQYF TRBV28 TRBD2 . TRBJ2-7
TGTGCCAGCAGCGGCGGACTAGCGGGTACGGCAGATACGCAGTATTTT CASSGGLAGTADTQYF TRBV9 TRBD2 . TRBJ2-3
TGCAGCGTTGAAGATGGGGCAGGGGATCCATATGGCTACACCTTC CSVEDGAGDPYGYTF TRBV29-1 . . TRBJ1-2
TGCAGCGTTTCGGGGGGGGTAACAGATACGCAGTATTTT CSVSGGVTDTQYF TRBV29-1 TRBD2 . TRBJ2-3
TGTGCCAGCAGTTCGGGACCACAGGGTGGCCTATGGGCCCTCCACTTT CASSSGPQGGLWALHF TRBV6-5 . . TRBJ1-6
TGTGCCAGCAGCCAAGATCCCTGGGACAGGTTTGACGAGCAGTACTTC CASSQDPWDRFDEQYF TRBV4-2 TRBD1 . TRBJ2-7
TGTGCCAGCAGCTTGGAGGGATCCTACAATGAGCAGTTCTTC CASSLEGSYNEQFF TRBV5-8 . once TRBJ2-1
TGCGCCAGCAGCCAAGATGCGGCGGGATGGGAGCAGTTCTTC CASSQDAAGWEQFF TRBV4-1 . once TRBJ2-1
TGTGCCAGCAGCCCAGGGGGAGGAAACACCATATATTTT CASSPGGGNTIYF TRBV9 TRBD1 . TRBJ1-3
TGTGCCGGCAGCCCGACAGGGGACGGGGTGGACGAGCAGTACTTC CAGSPTGDGVDEQYF TRBV21-1 . . TRBJ2-7
TGTGCCATCCAGGAGGACAGCCAAACCTACGAGCAGTACTTC CAIQEDSQTYEQYF TRBV28 . . TRBJ2-7
TGTGCCAGCAGTTTAACGGGGACGGCAGATACGCAGTATTTT CASSLTGTADTQYF TRBV27 . . TRBJ2-3
TGTGCCAGCAGTTTATGGTGGCAGGCCCAAGAGACCCAGTACTTC CASSLWWQAQETQYF TRBV28 . . TRBJ2-5
TGTGCCAGTAGCCGCCCGGAGGGCACCGGGGAGCTGTTTTTT CASSRPEGTGELFF TRBV19 . once TRBJ2-2
TGTGCCAGCAGTGACCCTAGCGGGGGCCTGGAGACCCAGTACTTC CASSDPSGGLETQYF TRBV2 TRBD2 . TRBJ2-5
TGTGCCAGCAGTGACGCGGCAGGGGGTCGGTACGAGCAGTACTTC CASSDAAGGRYEQYF TRBV2 TRBD1 . TRBJ2-7
TGCAGCGTGGGGGGGACAGATTCCTACGAGCAGTACTTC CSVGGTDSYEQYF TRBV29-1 . . TRBJ2-7
TGTGCCAGCAGCTTAGTAGTAGGAGATTATGAGCAGTTCTTC CASSLVVGDYEQFF TRBV7-9 . . TRBJ2-1
TGCAGCGTTGATTTGGGGCGAGGCACCGGGGAGCTGTTTTTT CSVDLGRGTGELFF TRBV29-1 . . TRBJ2-2
TGTGCCAGCAGTTATAGTATTATACAAGAGACCCAGTACTTC CASSYSIIQETQYF TRBV6-5 . . TRBJ2-5
TGTGCCAGCAACAGCCGGGACATCAGTTCGGCTGGGGCCAACGTCCTGACTTTC CASNSRDISSAGANVLTF TRBV28 . . TRBJ2-6
TGTGCCAGCAGCCCTGGACTAGCGGGGGGCCTGGCCACAGATACGCAGTATTTT CASSPGLAGGLATDTQYF TRBV11-2 TRBD2 . TRBJ2-3
TGTGCCAGCAGCCCGGGGGGGATTTACGAGCAGTACTTC CASSPGGIYEQYF TRBV7-6 TRBD2 . TRBJ2-7
TGTGCCAGCAGTCTAATACAGGGGTACAATGAAAAACTGTTTTTT CASSLIQGYNEKLFF TRBV28 TRBD1 . TRBJ1-4
TGTGCCATCAGTGAGTCTGACTCTCGGAGCGGAGATACGCAGTATTTT CAISESDSRSGDTQYF TRBV10-3 . . TRBJ2-3
TGTGCCAGCAGCTTGGGACTAGCGGGGGCTAGCACAGATACGCAGTATTTT CASSLGLAGASTDTQYF TRBV5-4 TRBD2 . TRBJ2-3
TGTGCCAGCATGACGGGGCCCATAGATACGCAGTATTTT CASMTGPIDTQYF TRBV27 . . TRBJ2-3
TGTGCCAGCAGTTCTCGGGACAGCACCTACGAGCAGTACTTC CASSSRDSTYEQYF TRBV6-1 TRBD1 . TRBJ2-7
TGTGCCAGCAAGACAGGTTACTCCTACGAGCAGTACTTC CASKTGYSYEQYF TRBV27 . . TRBJ2-7
TGTGCCAGCAGTCCCCCCGCCGGGTGGACCGGGGAGCTGTTTTTT CASSPPAGWTGELFF TRBV28 . . TRBJ2-2
TGTGCCAGCAGCTTAACTCAGGGAAATGAGCAGTTCTTC CASSLTQGNEQFF TRBV7-2 . . TRBJ2-1
TGCGCCAGCTCCAGGGGTTTTAACTACGAGCAGTACTTC CASSRGFNYEQYF TRBV23-1 . . TRBJ2-7
TGTGCCAGCAGTTTAATCCAGGCTGCCTCCTACGAGCAGTACTTC CASSLIQAASYEQYF TRBV27 . . TRBJ2-7
TGTGCCAGCAGCTTTGAAGACTTGAAAGCTTTCTTT CASSFEDLKAFF TRBV7-9 . . TRBJ1-1
TGCGCCAGCAGCCAAGATTCGACTAGCGGCGCGAACACCGGGGAGCTGTTTTTT CASSQDSTSGANTGELFF TRBV4-1 TRBD2 . TRBJ2-2
TGCGCCAGAGCCCACGGGGTGAACACTGAAGCTTTCTTT CARAHGVNTEAFF TRBV4-1 . . TRBJ1-1
TGTGCCGGAGCACGAGGGAACACTGAAGCTTTCTTT CAGARGNTEAFF TRBV7-9 . . TRBJ1-1
TGTGCCAGCAGCCGTATCAACGCAGATACGCAGTATTTT CASSRINADTQYF TRBV11-1 . . TRBJ2-3
TGTGCCAGCAGTCCCGTCGGCGGGGGCCTTAACGAGCAGTACTTC CASSPVGGGLNEQYF TRBV27 . . TRBJ2-7
TGTGCCATCAGTGAGTCTTCGGGACAGTACTCCTACGAGCAGTACTTC CAISESSGQYSYEQYF TRBV10-3 TRBD1 . TRBJ2-7
TGTGCCTATGACCTCAGCGGGGCTTACCGGGAGACCCAGTACTTC CAYDLSGAYRETQYF TRBV30 TRBD2 once TRBJ2-5
TGTGCCAGCAGTGAAGGGGTGTGGGACACTGAAGCTTTCTTT CASSEGVWDTEAFF TRBV6-1 . . TRBJ1-1
TGTGCCAGCAGCGTAGGGCAGGGAAGGGACTACGAGCAGTACTTC CASSVGQGRDYEQYF TRBV9 . . TRBJ2-7
TGCGCCAGCAGCGAAGGACTAGCGGGGTCCTCGGGGAATGAGCAGTTCTTC CASSEGLAGSSGNEQFF TRBV4-3 TRBD2 . TRBJ2-1
TGCGCCAGCAGCCAAGTTAGCGCGGTTACCTACGAGCAGTACTTC CASSQVSAVTYEQYF TRBV4-1 . . TRBJ2-7
TGTGCCATCAGTGAGTCCGGGACAGGGTCCTACGATTCACCCCTCCACTTT CAISESGTGSYDSPLHF TRBV10-3 TRBD1 . TRBJ1-6
TGTGCCAGCAGCCACCCGGGACAGGGAGAAAGCCACTCTGGAAACACCATATATTTT CASSHPGQGESHSGNTIYF TRBV7-8 TRBD1 . TRBJ1-3